This entry lists 17 T cell receptor beta chains sequenced from one sample in a study of T cell responses to AZD1222 COVID-19 vaccine. TCRdb's copy holds only in-frame clones and misses some; the assay was immunoSEQ multiplex PCR. Of around 110,000 clones in the sample, 90% were seen once. Specimen: peripheral blood, collected 28 days after the second AZD1222 dose. The receptor set was obtained from an adult who received the AZD1222 COVID-19 vaccine.

The DNA for the CDR3 is TGTGCCAGCAAAACAGGTGTTGTGAACACTGAAGCTTTCTTT. Protein sequence: CASKTGVVNTEAFF. The chain uses TRBV6-5 and TRBJ1-1, with TRBD1 as a possible D gene (5 bases). The CDR3 is made up of 14 amino acids. Germline assignment: CDR1 MNHEY and CDR2 SVGAGI. The V end lost 7 bases, the J end lost 0 bases, and 12 bases lay between the germline ends.

Concerning this clone itself: Relative to the germline gene, one junction end is altered; a read error may explain this. The J gene is TRBJ2-2, the V gene TRBV7-7; no clear D gene. The CDR3 is 17 amino acids. Germline V lookup: CDR1 SSHAT, CDR2 FNYEAQ (reference sequence). CDR3 amino acids: CASSLDVGSRYTGELFF. As DNA, the CDR3 is TGTGCTAGCAGCTTAGATGTGGGCAGTAGATACACCGGGGAGCTGTTTTTT.

V is TRBV13 and J is TRBJ2-7, with 9 bases aligning to TRBD2. Trimming removed 3 bases from V and 4 bases from J; junction bases left unmatched: 4. This CDR3 is 14 amino acids long. Looked up from germline, CDR1 is PRHDT and CDR2 is FYEKMQ (reference sequence). CDR3 nucleotide sequence: TGTGCCAGCAGCTTGAGCGGGGGGTCGTACGAGCAGTACTTC. Translating gives CASSLSGGSYEQYF.

The chain recombines TRBV16 with TRBJ1-2; a weak D match, TRBD1 (5 bases). Trimming stripped 0 bases from V and 2 bases from J, with 10 bases between. The CDR3 is 15 residues long. Germline CDR1 is KGHSY and CDR2 is FQNENV. The CDR3 region has the DNA TGTGCCAGCAGCCAATCTAGGCAGGGCAACTATGGCTACACCTTC. It codes for CASSQSRQGNYGYTF.

This clone has a count of ten or more. J is TRBJ2-1 and V is TRBV6-4; 11 bases map to TRBD2. The J segment lost 6 bases and the V segment lost 4 bases, leaving 2 bases of the junction unmatched. This CDR3 has 14 amino acids. The germline V gene encodes CDR1 MRHNA and CDR2 SNTAGT. The CDR3: CASSVAGGPNEQFF. In DNA form, the CDR3 reads TGTGCCAGCAGTGTAGCGGGGGGGCCCAATGAGCAGTTCTTC.

The sample holds one count of this clone. The CDR3 region has the DNA TGTGCCAGCAGCGATTCACAGGGGAATGGCTACACCTTC. This sequence encodes CASSDSQGNGYTF. This rearrangement joins TRBV7-3 to TRBJ1-2; 7 bases agree with TRBD1. Trimming at V came to 5 bases and at J to 6 bases, leaving 6 bases not matched to a gene. This CDR3 is 13 amino acids long. Germline V gene sequence: CDR1 SGHTA, CDR2 FQGTGA.

The rearrangement links TRBV19 to TRBJ1-5; D is unresolved. Trimming removed 7 bases at V and 1 base at J, with 8 bases between. This CDR3 spans 13 amino acids. Germline assignment: CDR1 LNHDA and CDR2 SQIVND (reference sequence). The CDR3 DNA reads TGTGCCAGTACCCGGAGGAGCAATCAGCCCCAGCATTTT. Amino acids: CASTRRSNQPQHF.

The V and J genes are TRBV3-1 (or the pseudogene TRBV3-2) and TRBJ1-6; 7 bases are a match to TRBD1. The CDR3 is 14 residues long. Per the germline V gene, CDR1 is LGHDT and CDR2 is YNNKEL (reference sequence). The trim removed 0 bases at V and 8 bases at J, leaving 1 base unmatched. The CDR3 DNA sequence: TGTGCCAGCAGCCAAGAACAGGGGTATTCACCCCTCCACTTT. Encoded protein: CASSQEQGYSPLHF.

The genes are TRBV18 and TRBJ1-1; tentative D call: TRBD1 (5 bases). The CDR3 has 18 residues. The V end lost 0 bases, the J end lost 1 base, and 18 bases lay between the germline ends. The germline CDR1 and CDR2 sequences are KGHSH and LQKENI. In DNA form, the CDR3 reads TGTGCCAGCTCACCACCTCCCGGGTCGGGGGGAGGGAACACTGAAGCTTTCTTT. This translates into CASSPPPGSGGGNTEAFF. Filled out from reference TRBV18 and TRBJ1-1, the complete variable domain reads NAGVMQNPRHLVRRRGQEARLRCSPMKGHSHVYWYRQLPEEGLKFMVYLQKENIIDESGMPKERFSAEFPKEGPSILRIQQVVRGDSAAYFCASSPPPGSGGGNTEAFFGQGTRLTVV.

This sequence joins TRBV5-5 and TRBJ2-7; no firm D call. From germline, CDR1 is SGHKS and CDR2 YYEKEE (reference sequence). This CDR3 comprises 11 residues. V shed 2 bases and J shed 1 base, with 1 base lying between them. CDR3 DNA sequence: TGTGCCAGCAGCTTTTCCTACGAGCAGTACTTC. The encoded protein is CASSFSYEQYF. Looking up the rest from reference TRBV5-5 and TRBJ2-7 gives the full variable domain: DAGVTQSPTHLIKTRGQQVTLRCSPISGHKSVSWYQQVLGQGPQFIFQYYEKEERGRGNFPDRFSARQFPNYSSELNVNALLLGDSALYLCASSFSYEQYFGPGTRLTVT.

The chain is built from TRBV18 and TRBJ1-2; weak D call: TRBD1 (6 bases). The CDR3 consists of 16 residues. The germline V gene encodes CDR1 KGHSH and CDR2 LQKENI. V lost 1 base and J 4 bases, leaving 16 bases between the germline ends. CDR3 nucleotides: TGTGCCAGCTCACCACGAGATGGACAGAGGCTCTATGGCTACACCTTC. Encoded protein: CASSPRDGQRLYGYTF. The full variable domain, rest sourced from reference TRBV18 and TRBJ1-2, is NAGVMQNPRHLVRRRGQEARLRCSPMKGHSHVYWYRQLPEEGLKFMVYLQKENIIDESGMPKERFSAEFPKEGPSILRIQQVVRGDSAAYFCASSPRDGQRLYGYTFGSGTRLTVV.

The chain employs TRBV9 and TRBJ1-1; no firm D call. Germline CDR1 SGDLS, CDR2 YYNGEE. The CDR3 loop spans 13 amino acids. With 3 bases removed from V and 2 bases from J, the gap between germline ends came to 8 bases. This chain's CDR3 is CASSGLGNTEAFF. Written as DNA, the CDR3 is TGTGCCAGCAGCGGACTTGGAAACACTGAAGCTTTCTTT.

The chain couples TRBV12-2 to TRBJ1-2. TRBV12-2 is designated a pseudogene. This CDR3 is built from 14 residues. CDR3 sequence: CASRFPGQNYGYTF. The CDR3 DNA reads as TGTGCAAGTCGCTTTCCGGGCCAGAACTATGGCTACACCTTC.

The chain employs TRBV18 and TRBJ1-5; D not certain. This CDR3 has 14 amino acids. V lost 5 bases and J lost 3, with 11 bases in between. Germline V lookup: CDR1 KGHSH, CDR2 LQKENI. CDR3 residues: CASSTSRDNQPQHF. Here the CDR3 DNA reads TGTGCCAGCTCAACTAGTAGGGACAATCAGCCCCAGCATTTT.

This chain links TRBV7-3 with TRBJ2-2; 7 nucleotides line up with TRBD2. The V gene's germline CDR1 is SGHTA and CDR2 FQGTGA. V dropped 8 bases and J dropped 5; count of bases not matched to a gene: 2. The CDR3 contains 12 residues. The CDR3 sequence: CASRAGTGELFF. For the CDR3, the DNA is TGTGCCAGCCGAGCGGGGACCGGGGAGCTGTTTTTT.

J is TRBJ2-1 and V is TRBV5-6; D is undetermined. The length of the CDR3 is 11 residues. With 3 bases removed from V and 5 bases from J, the gap between germline ends came to 3 bases. Looked up from germline, CDR1 is SGHDT and CDR2 is YYEEEE. DNA of the CDR3: TGTGCCAGCAGCTGGAACAATGAGCAGTTCTTC. This sequence encodes CASSWNNEQFF. Variable domain in full (rest from reference TRBV5-6 and TRBJ2-1): DAGVTQSPTHLIKTRGQQVTLRCSPKSGHDTVSWYQQALGQGPQFIFQYYEEEERQRGNFPDRFSGHQFPNYSSELNVNALLLGDSALYLCASSWNNEQFFGPGTRLTVL.

This chain connects TRBV19 to TRBJ1-3, with no clear D. This CDR3 is 15 amino acids long. V lost 6 bases, J lost 1 base, and 13 bases lay in between. Germline V gives CDR1 LNHDA, CDR2 SQIVND (reference sequence). DNA of the CDR3: TGTGCCAGTAGCCTGGATCTCGCTTCTGGAAACACCATATATTTT. This codes for CASSLDLASGNTIYF.